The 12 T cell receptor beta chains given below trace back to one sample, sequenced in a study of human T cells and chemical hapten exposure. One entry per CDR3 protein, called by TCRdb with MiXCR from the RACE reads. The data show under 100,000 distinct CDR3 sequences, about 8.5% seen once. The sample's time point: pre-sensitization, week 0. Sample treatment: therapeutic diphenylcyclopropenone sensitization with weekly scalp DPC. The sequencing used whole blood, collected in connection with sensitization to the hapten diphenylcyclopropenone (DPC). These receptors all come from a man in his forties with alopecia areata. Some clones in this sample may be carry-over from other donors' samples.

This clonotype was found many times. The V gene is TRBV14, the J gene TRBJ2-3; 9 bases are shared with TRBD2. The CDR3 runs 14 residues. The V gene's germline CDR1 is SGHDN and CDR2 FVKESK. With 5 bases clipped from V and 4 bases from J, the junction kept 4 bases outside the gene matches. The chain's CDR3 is CASSSLAGADTQYF. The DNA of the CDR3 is TGTGCCAGCAGCTCGTTAGCGGGGGCAGATACGCAGTATTTT. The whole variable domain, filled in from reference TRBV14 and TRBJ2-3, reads EAGVTQFPSHSVIEKGQTVTLRCDPISGHDNLYWYRRVMGKEIKFLLHFVKESKQDESGMPNNRFLAERTGGTYSTLKVQPAELEDSGVYFCASSSLAGADTQYFGPGTRLTVL.

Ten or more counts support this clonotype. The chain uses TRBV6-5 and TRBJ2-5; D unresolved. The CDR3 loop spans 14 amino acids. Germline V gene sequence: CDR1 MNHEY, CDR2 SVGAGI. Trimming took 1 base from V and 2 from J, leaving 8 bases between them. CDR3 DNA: TGTGCCAGCAGTTACTGGGGTAAACAAGAGACCCAGTACTTC. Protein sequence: CASSYWGKQETQYF.

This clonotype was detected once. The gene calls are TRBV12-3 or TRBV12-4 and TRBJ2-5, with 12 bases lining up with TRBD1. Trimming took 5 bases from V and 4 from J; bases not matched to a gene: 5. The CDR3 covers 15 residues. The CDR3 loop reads CASSTGQGAGETQYF. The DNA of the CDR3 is TGTGCCAGCAGTACGGGACAGGGGGCCGGAGAGACCCAGTACTTC.

CDR3 loop: CASSLRSRLAAADTQYF. The CDR3 bases are TGTGCCAGCAGTCTAAGGTCGAGACTAGCTGCTGCAGATACGCAGTATTTT. The chain recombines TRBV12-3 or TRBV12-4 with TRBJ2-3; 7 positions agree with TRBD2. The J segment lost 4 bases and the V segment lost 5 bases, leaving 15 bases of the junction unmatched. CDR3 length: 17 residues.

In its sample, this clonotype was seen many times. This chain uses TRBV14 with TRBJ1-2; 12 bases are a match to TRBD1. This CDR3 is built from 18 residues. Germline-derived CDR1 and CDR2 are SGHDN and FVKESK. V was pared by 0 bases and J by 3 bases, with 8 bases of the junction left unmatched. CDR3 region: CASSQDGPGTGGYYGYTF. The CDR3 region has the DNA TGTGCCAGCAGCCAAGATGGTCCCGGGACAGGGGGCTACTATGGCTACACCTTC.

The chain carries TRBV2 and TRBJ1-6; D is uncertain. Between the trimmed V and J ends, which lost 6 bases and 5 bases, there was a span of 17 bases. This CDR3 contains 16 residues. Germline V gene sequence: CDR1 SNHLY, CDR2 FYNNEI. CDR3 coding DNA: TGTGCCAGCAGGTTTCGCCCGTCGCTAAATAATTCACCCCTCCACTTT. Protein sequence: CASRFRPSLNNSPLHF.

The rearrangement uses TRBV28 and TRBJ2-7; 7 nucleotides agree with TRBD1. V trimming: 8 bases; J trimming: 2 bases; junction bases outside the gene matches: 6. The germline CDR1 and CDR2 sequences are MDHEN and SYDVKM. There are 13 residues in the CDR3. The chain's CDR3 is CASRTGQTYEQYF. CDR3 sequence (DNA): TGTGCCAGCCGGACAGGTCAGACCTACGAGCAGTACTTC. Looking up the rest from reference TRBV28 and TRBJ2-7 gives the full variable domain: DVKVTQSSRYLVKRTGEKVFLECVQDMDHENMFWYRQDPGLGLRLIYFSYDVKMKEKGDIPEGYSVSREKKERFSLILESASTNQTSMYLCASRTGQTYEQYFGPGTRLTVT.

The CDR3 coding sequence is TGTGCCAGTACGGACACGAACACCGGGGAGCTGTTTTTT. This gives the protein CASTDTNTGELFF. This rearrangement joins TRBV19 to TRBJ2-2, with D perhaps TRBD1 (5 bases). CDR3 length equals 13 residues. The V gene lost 7 bases and the J gene lost 0 bases, with 6 bases spanning the gap. Germline V gene sequence: CDR1 LNHDA, CDR2 SQIVND (reference sequence).

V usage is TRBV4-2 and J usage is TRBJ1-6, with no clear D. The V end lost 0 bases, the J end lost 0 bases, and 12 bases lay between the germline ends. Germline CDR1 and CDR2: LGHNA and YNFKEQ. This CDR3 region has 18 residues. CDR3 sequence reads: CASSQDPRGSSYNSPLHF. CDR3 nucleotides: TGTGCCAGCAGCCAAGATCCCCGGGGAAGCTCCTATAATTCACCCCTCCACTTT.

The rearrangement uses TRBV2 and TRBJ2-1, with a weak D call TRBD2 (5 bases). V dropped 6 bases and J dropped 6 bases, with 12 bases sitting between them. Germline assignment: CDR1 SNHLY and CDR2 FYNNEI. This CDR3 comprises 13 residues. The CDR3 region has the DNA TGTGCCAGCAGCGCGGACTGGACCAATGAGCAGTTCTTC. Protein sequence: CASSADWTNEQFF.

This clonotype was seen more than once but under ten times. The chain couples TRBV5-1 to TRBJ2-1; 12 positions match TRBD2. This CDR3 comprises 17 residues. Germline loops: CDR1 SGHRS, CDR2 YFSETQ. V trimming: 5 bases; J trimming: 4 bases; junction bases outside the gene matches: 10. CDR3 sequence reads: CASSRQTSGSSYNEQFF. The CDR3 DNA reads TGCGCCAGCAGTAGACAGACTAGCGGGAGCTCATACAATGAGCAGTTCTTC.

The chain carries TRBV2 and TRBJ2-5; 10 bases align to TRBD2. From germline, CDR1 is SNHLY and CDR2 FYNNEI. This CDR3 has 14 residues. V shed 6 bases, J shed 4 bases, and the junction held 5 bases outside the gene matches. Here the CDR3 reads CASSASGRVETQYF. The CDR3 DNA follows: TGTGCCAGCAGCGCGAGCGGGAGGGTAGAGACCCAGTACTTC.